This T cell receptor beta chain emerged from a study of chemoradiotherapy in HPV16-positive cancers. Looking at the study overall: Functional T-cell assays on a couple of HPV16-positive patients' cells defined candidate HPV-specific clones and common TCR motifs. Findings of the study overall: HPV-responsive T-cell expansion during chemoradiotherapy was linked to improved recurrence-free survival in HPV16-positive patients. During treatment, candidate HPV-specific clones and E7-related motifs expanded in tumor.

Repeated repertoire sampling spanned the course of chemoradiotherapy. Trimming cost V 7 bases and J 5 bases, with 18 bases left between them. CDR3 length: 14 amino acids. The germline V gene encodes CDR1 SGHVS and CDR2 FNYEAQ. The protocol was immunoSEQ multiplex PCR, while the TCRdb copy is restricted to in-frame clones and leaves out a portion. The sample holds roughly 500 clones, around nine tenths seen once. For this clone: The target antigen is unknown.

This receptor was taken from a human donor with HPV-associated anogenital cancer. The chain uses TRBV7-6 and TRBJ2-7; D is perhaps TRBD2 (6 bases). Sample: tumor tissue, taken from a patient who underwent chemoradiotherapy. The CDR3 DNA reads TGTGCCAGCATTGGGGGGTCCCCGGACCACGAGCAGTACTTC. Amino acid sequence: CASIGGSPDHEQYF. The full variable domain, in which reference TRBV7-6 and TRBJ2-7 provide the parts outside the CDR3, is GAGVSQSPRYKVTKRGQDVALRCDPISGHVSLYWYRQALGQGPEFLTYFNYEAQQDKSGLPNDRFSAERPEGSISTLTIQRTEQRDSAMYRCASIGGSPDHEQYFGPGTRLTVT.